This T cell receptor beta chain appears in the sequencing data of a study of CD8+CD57+ T cells in acquired aplastic anemia. Study as a whole: Yields of DNA that came from sorted CD4+ and CD8+ cells averaged roughly 3.3 ug.

TCR beta VDJ and CDR3 profiling used genomic DNA as template. TCRdb independently ran MiXCR on the reads; one entry per CDR3 protein. The sample comprises 150,000 to 200,000 distinct CDR3 sequences, 63% of which are singletons, and 45% to 50% rests with the top ten. In the case of this clonotype: Its antigen is not identified. One junction end does not reproduce the germline sequence, and a read error may be involved.

General study results and limits: The same twenty-nine CD8+ CDR3 sequences occurred in patients and in controls. Levels of CD8+ Simpson's diversity were not significantly distinct in patients versus controls.

Looked up from germline, CDR1 is SEHNR and CDR2 is FQNEAQ (reference sequence). This CDR3 contains 13 residues. This rearrangement joins TRBV7-9 to TRBJ2-4; the D gene is possibly TRBD2 (5 bases). This receptor was obtained from a human donor in good health. The source material was sorted CD4+, CD8+, or CD8+CD57+ T cells (not recorded which) from PBMCs. As DNA, the CDR3 is TGTGCCGGCAGCTCCAGGACGGAGGACATTCAGTACTTC. This sequence encodes CAGSSRTEDIQYF.